This record covers a single TCR beta chain. After removal of 1 base from V and 3 bases from J, the junction contained 9 bases not matched to a gene. The germline CDR1 and CDR2 sequences are MDHEN and SYDVKM. The CDR3 covers 20 residues. Clones were read by immunoSEQ multiplex PCR, and TCRdb kept only the in-frame ones, dropping some. The table shows fewer than 200,000 clones, with around 90% occurring only once. This sample was taken from a study of control samples from healthy donors and cancer patients. The sample consisted of blood. This receptor was taken from a man aged 25-45 years in good health. The chain couples TRBV28 to TRBJ2-4; 16 nucleotides align to TRBD2. This CDR3 reads CASSLSVGTSGGAVKNIQYF. CDR3 DNA: TGTGCCAGCAGTTTATCTGTCGGGACTAGCGGGGGGGCGGTCAAAAACATTCAGTACTTC. The full variable domain, its missing parts supplied by reference TRBV28 and TRBJ2-4, is DVKVTQSSRYLVKRTGEKVFLECVQDMDHENMFWYRQDPGLGLRLIYFSYDVKMKEKGDIPEGYSVSREKKERFSLILESASTNQTSMYLCASSLSVGTSGGAVKNIQYFGAGTRLSVL.